The next 25 T cell receptor beta chains were all read from a single sample in a study of blood T cell repertoires in COVID-19. Profiled with immunoSEQ multiplex PCR; TCRdb holds only in-frame clones, not every one. The sample contains 200,000 or so clones, approximately 91% of which appear only once. The sequenced material came from peripheral blood. The receptors were sampled from a man aged 65 to 79 with active or convalescent COVID-19.

The CDR3 sequence: CASSYGTGLLNTEAFF. The CDR3 bases are TGTGCCAGCAGTTACGGGACAGGTTTACTCAACACTGAAGCTTTCTTT. The chain is built from TRBV6-5 and TRBJ1-1; 8 bases are a match to TRBD1. With 2 bases clipped from V and 2 bases from J, the junction kept 7 bases outside the gene matches. This CDR3 contains 16 residues. Germline values: CDR1 MNHEY, CDR2 SVGAGI.

The genes are TRBV10-3 and TRBJ2-3; D may be TRBD2 (6 bases). Per the germline V gene, CDR1 is ENHRY and CDR2 is SYGVKD. V lost 7 bases to trimming and J lost 0 bases, with 11 bases between them. The CDR3 has 14 amino acids. The CDR3 loop is CAITRGTSTDTQYF. The CDR3 bases are TGTGCCATCACCCGGGGGACTAGCACAGATACGCAGTATTTT.

This clone has only one observation. V usage is TRBV19 and J usage is TRBJ1-2, with 7 bases that match TRBD1. The V segment lost 3 bases and the J segment 4 bases; nucleotides outside the gene matches: 5. Germline CDR1 LNHDA, CDR2 SQIVND (reference sequence). CDR3 length: 14 residues. This chain's CDR3 is CASSISNRGYGYTF. The DNA of the CDR3 is TGTGCCAGTAGTATTAGTAACAGGGGCTATGGCTACACCTTC.

V usage is TRBV6-5 and J usage is TRBJ1-1, with 7 bases that match TRBD1. Losses at the gene ends were 6 bases for V and 5 bases for J; bases not matched to a gene: 3. The germline gives CDR1 MNHEY, CDR2 SVGAGI. The length of the CDR3 is 12 residues. In DNA form, the CDR3 reads TGTGCCAGCAGAACAGGGGTAACTGAAGCTTTCTTT. This sequence encodes CASRTGVTEAFF.

This clone is a singleton in its sample. V gene TRBV24-1 combines with J gene TRBJ2-6, with no clear D. The CDR3 has 15 amino acids. The germline gives CDR1 KGHDR, CDR2 SFDVKD. The V end lost 4 bases, the J end lost 2 bases, and 8 bases lay between the germline ends. Written as DNA, the CDR3 is TGTGCCACCAGTGAGCGAATCGCTGGGGCCAACGTCCTGACTTTC. It specifies CATSERIAGANVLTF.

This clone appeared a single time. The CDR3 region has the DNA TGCGCCAGCAGCCCGATGGGGGCGGGTCAGCCCCAGCATTTT. Protein sequence: CASSPMGAGQPQHF. The chain uses TRBV5-1 and TRBJ1-5, with TRBD1 as a possible D gene (6 bases). V lost 4 bases to trimming and J lost 6 bases, with 14 bases between them. CDR3 length: 14 residues. Germline CDR1 is SGHRS and CDR2 is YFSETQ.

The chain employs TRBV5-4 and TRBJ2-3; 12 bases fit TRBD2. CDR1 and CDR2 (germline): SGHNT, YYREEE (reference sequence). The CDR3 consists of 16 residues. J lost 6 bases, V lost 5 bases, and 10 bases had no gene match. CDR3 nucleotides: TGTGCCAGCAGGTTGCTAGCGGGGGGGTTTAAGGATACGCAGTATTTT. It is translated as CASRLLAGGFKDTQYF.

Concerning this clone: This may be a read error, as it is one base from a much larger clone. This chain uses TRBV11-2 with TRBJ2-5; D might be TRBD2 (6 bases). The CDR3 has 13 amino acids. CDR1 and CDR2 (germline): SGHAT, FQNNGV. Trimming cost V 5 bases and J 3 bases, with 10 bases left between them. The CDR3 DNA follows: TGTGCCAGCAGCCCCCCGGGGGAAGAGACCCAGTACTTC. Translating gives CASSPPGEETQYF.

The chain couples TRBV6-5 to TRBJ1-6, with a possible D match to TRBD1 (6 bases). V was cut by 6 bases and J by 6 bases, with 15 bases left in between. Germline-derived CDR1 and CDR2 are MNHEY and SVGAGI. The CDR3 contains 15 residues. In DNA form, the CDR3 reads TGTGCCAGCAGACCCTTCGGGACACTTAATTCACCCCTCCACTTT. Translated, it gives CASRPFGTLNSPLHF.

The chain uses TRBV7-2 and TRBJ2-1; D is unresolved. The germline gives CDR1 SGHTA, CDR2 FQGNSA. The CDR3 is 13 amino acids. The V end lost 2 bases, the J end lost 10 bases, and 12 bases lay between the germline ends. The CDR3 here is CASSLKAVGEQFF. CDR3 coding DNA: TGTGCCAGCAGCTTAAAGGCAGTGGGCGAGCAGTTCTTC.

V gene TRBV18 combines with J gene TRBJ2-1, with D maybe TRBD2 (5 bases). CDR3 length: 15 residues. Trimming took off 5 bases at V and 5 bases at J, with 16 bases between the two ends. Germline-derived CDR1 and CDR2 are KGHSH and LQKENI. The CDR3: CASSEDWGLNNEQFF. The CDR3 coding sequence is TGTGCCAGCTCAGAGGACTGGGGATTAAACAATGAGCAGTTCTTC.

This clone was counted once. The J gene is TRBJ1-6, the V gene TRBV5-4, with TRBD1 identical over 7 bases. V trimming: 0 bases; J trimming: 7 bases; junction bases outside the gene matches: 4. The V gene's germline CDR1 is SGHNT and CDR2 YYREEE (reference sequence). The CDR3 sequence is 15 residues long. In DNA, the CDR3 is TGTGCCAGCAGCTTGGGGACAGGCTCCAATTCACCCCTCCACTTT. This sequence encodes CASSLGTGSNSPLHF.

In DNA form, the CDR3 reads TGTGCCCAAGGTCCCCAGGGGGGAAACACCATATATTTT. Protein product: CAQGPQGGNTIYF. The chain has TRBV30 and TRBJ1-3; a weak D match, TRBD1 (6 bases). The germline V gene encodes CDR1 GTSNPN and CDR2 SVGIG (reference sequence). The CDR3 has 13 residues. V lost 8 bases and J lost 4, with 15 bases in between.

The V gene is TRBV30, the J gene TRBJ1-2; 10 positions match TRBD1. The CDR3 is 15 residues long. Trimming at V came to 0 bases and at J to 8 bases, leaving 9 bases not matched to a gene. In germline, CDR1 is GTSNPN, CDR2 SVGIG (reference sequence). CDR3 sequence: CAWSVTGGILWGYTF. CDR3 coding DNA: TGTGCCTGGAGTGTGACAGGGGGCATTCTTTGGGGCTACACCTTC.

This clone was detected a few times. The gene calls are TRBV3-1 (or the pseudogene TRBV3-2) and TRBJ2-5; 9 bases line up with TRBD1. V was clipped by 5 bases and J by 3 bases; unmatched bases: 4. Germline-derived CDR1 and CDR2 are LGHDT and YNNKEL (reference sequence). The CDR3 sequence is 14 residues long. Written as DNA, the CDR3 is TGTGCCAGCAGCAAAACAGGGGGCAAAGAGACCCAGTACTTC. It codes for CASSKTGGKETQYF.

This rearrangement joins TRBV6-5 to TRBJ1-4, with a tentative D call TRBD1 (5 bases). Germline V gene data show CDR1 as MNHEY and CDR2 as SVGAGI. Trimming left V 4 bases short and J 5 bases short, with 17 bases between. This CDR3 spans 16 amino acids. The chain's CDR3 is CASSLYRRARNEKLFF. The CDR3 DNA follows: TGTGCCAGCAGTTTATACAGGAGGGCCAGAAATGAAAAACTGTTTTTT.

This chain links TRBV6-6 with TRBJ2-2; a possible D gene is TRBD2 (5 bases). Germline V gene sequence: CDR1 MNHNY, CDR2 SVGAGI (reference sequence). Trimming removed 6 bases at V and 5 bases at J, with 13 bases between. CDR3 length equals 14 residues. The CDR3 loop reads CASRPSTFTGELFF. DNA of the CDR3: TGTGCCAGCAGACCTAGCACATTTACCGGGGAGCTGTTTTTT.

This chain links TRBV6-5 with TRBJ2-7; TRBD2 is a possible D gene (6 bases). The CDR3 extends over 13 amino acids. CDR1 MNHEY and CDR2 SVGAGI come from the germline V gene. V was pared by 6 bases and J by 9 bases, with 18 bases between. The CDR3 DNA reads as TGTGCCAGCAGCTCCGGACGGACTACGGCGCAGTACTTC. This codes for CASSSGRTTAQYF.

This sequence joins TRBV5-8 and TRBJ2-2, with 7 bases lining up with TRBD2. After removal of 4 bases from V and 6 bases from J, the junction contained 12 bases not matched to a gene. CDR1 SGHTS and CDR2 YDEGEE come from the germline V gene. The length of the CDR3 is 16 residues. CDR3 loop: CASSQLAGHVPGELFF. The CDR3 region has the DNA TGTGCCAGCAGCCAGTTAGCGGGTCACGTACCCGGGGAGCTGTTTTTT.

V is TRBV12-3 or TRBV12-4 and J is TRBJ1-5; D is ambiguous. V was trimmed by 6 bases and J by 3 bases, leaving 9 bases between them. The CDR3 sequence is 13 residues long. This chain's CDR3 is CASRLQINQPQHF. The CDR3 DNA reads as TGTGCCAGCAGATTACAAATCAATCAGCCCCAGCATTTT.

This chain links TRBV6-2 or TRBV6-3 with TRBJ2-1; the D gene is possibly TRBD1 (5 bases). Germline CDR1 is MNHEY and CDR2 is SVGEGT. There are 16 residues in the CDR3. V was shortened by 0 bases and J by 6 bases, with 15 bases between the two germline ends. CDR3 region: CASSYSGGALRNEQFF. CDR3 sequence (DNA): TGTGCCAGCAGTTACTCGGGTGGGGCTCTCCGCAATGAGCAGTTCTTC.

The genes are TRBV7-2 and TRBJ2-5; D is perhaps TRBD1 (5 bases). This CDR3 has 14 amino acids. V lost 4 bases and J 6 bases, leaving 15 bases between the germline ends. CDR1 is SGHTA and CDR2 is FQGNSA in the germline V gene. CDR3 in amino acids: CASSSLSPGQTQYF. For the CDR3, the DNA is TGTGCCAGCAGCTCCCTCTCCCCAGGGCAGACCCAGTACTTC.

The chain links TRBV2 to TRBJ1-2, with D possibly matching TRBD1 (6 bases). The CDR3 length is 13 residues. V lost 7 bases and J 3 bases, leaving 12 bases between the germline ends. Germline lookup yields CDR1 SNHLY and CDR2 FYNNEI. This CDR3 reads CASTLDSYYGYTF. The CDR3 nucleotides are TGTGCCAGCACTCTGGACAGCTACTATGGCTACACCTTC.

The chain uses TRBV7-9 and TRBJ2-4, with 7 bases fitting TRBD2. This CDR3 is 19 amino acids long. V lost 0 bases to trimming and J lost 1 base; unmatched junction nucleotides: 12. Germline CDR1 SEHNR, CDR2 FQNEAQ (reference sequence). In nucleotides, the CDR3 is TGTGCCAGCAGCTTAGCCCAGTGGGGGGGTACATTGGCCAAAAACATTCAGTACTTC. Translation: CASSLAQWGGTLAKNIQYF. Combining the CDR3 with reference TRBV7-9 and TRBJ2-4 gives the whole variable domain DTGVSQNPRHKITKRGQNVTFRCDPISEHNRLYWYRQTLGQGPEFLTYFQNEAQLEKSRLLSDRFSAERPKGSFSTLEIQRTEQGDSAMYLCASSLAQWGGTLAKNIQYFGAGTRLSVL.

This clone was counted once. V is TRBV7-8 and J is TRBJ2-3, with TRBD2 matching 12 bases. The CDR3 has 16 amino acids. After removal of 4 bases from V and 3 bases from J, the junction contained 5 bases not matched to a gene. CDR1 and CDR2 (germline): SGHVS, FQNEAQ. CDR3 amino acids: CASSSGLAGETDTQYF. In nucleotides, the CDR3 is TGTGCCAGCAGCTCGGGACTAGCGGGCGAGACAGATACGCAGTATTTT.